This T cell receptor (beta chain) was retrieved from a study of blood T cell repertoires in COVID-19. Across the whole study: Both acute and convalescent COVID-19 samples were obtained from the United States, Italy and Spain.

The length of the CDR3 is 16 residues. Trimming took 1 base from V and 5 from J; bases not matched to a gene: 5. Germline lookup yields CDR1 MGHRA and CDR2 YSYEKL. How the authors handled the data: The assay estimated nucleated cells by amplifying reference gene primers. Here immunoSEQ multiplex PCR was the method, and the copy in TCRdb shows in-frame clones only, minus some. V, J and clone size reflect that table, while D and trimming were determined from the DNA. The sample carries 95,000 to 150,000 clones, approximately 90% recorded once. The sequence was collected from a human donor in a cohort sampled during active COVID-19. Sample: peripheral blood. The V call is TRBV4-1, the J call TRBJ2-3; 11 bases agree with TRBD2. CDR3 nucleotide sequence: TGCGCCAGCAGCCAAGTAGCGGGGGGGATCGGAGATACGCAGTATTTT. Its translation is CASSQVAGGIGDTQYF.